The rows below give T cell receptor beta chains drawn from one sample of a study of cytomegalovirus exposure and HLA in healthy donors. The table came from immunoSEQ multiplex PCR; TCRdb's copy has only in-frame clones and leaves some out. The sample holds about 180,000 clones, 85% seen once. The sequencing input was PBMCs. These receptor sequences come from a boy younger than 10 in good health and CMV-seronegative. CDR3s include the opening cysteine and the closing phenylalanine or tryptophan. The order of the fields is CDR3 length, D gene, V gene, clone size, J gene, CDR3 protein, CDR3 DNA. The D gene is left open where the match is weak. Size values are once, few and many counts, or a class for expanded clones, and some rows have none.

CDR3 length: 14; D gene: TRBD2; V gene: TRBV5-1; clone size: once; J gene: TRBJ2-3; CDR3 protein: CASSLGLASDTQYF; CDR3 DNA: TGCGCCAGCAGCTTGGGACTAGCCTCAGATACGCAGTATTTT
CDR3 length: 16; D gene: TRBD1; V gene: TRBV5-1; clone size: -; J gene: TRBJ2-1; CDR3 protein: CASSLGQGEGYNEQFF; CDR3 DNA: TGCGCCAGCAGCTTGGGACAGGGCGAAGGATACAATGAGCAGTTCTTC
CDR3 length: 14; D gene: -; V gene: TRBV28; clone size: -; J gene: TRBJ2-7; CDR3 protein: CASSLVGDTYEQYF; CDR3 DNA: TGTGCCAGCAGTTTAGTTGGGGACACCTACGAGCAGTACTTC
CDR3 length: 12; D gene: -; V gene: TRBV28; clone size: -; J gene: TRBJ1-1; CDR3 protein: CKTGAMNTEAFF; CDR3 DNA: TGCAAGACTGGGGCTATGAACACTGAAGCTTTCTTT
CDR3 length: 15; D gene: TRBD2; V gene: TRBV7-2; clone size: -; J gene: TRBJ2-3; CDR3 protein: CASSLGLAGWDTQYF; CDR3 DNA: TGTGCCAGCAGCTTAGGGCTAGCGGGGTGGGATACGCAGTATTTT
CDR3 length: 15; D gene: TRBD2; V gene: TRBV6-5; clone size: few; J gene: TRBJ2-5; CDR3 protein: CASIQTGGPIETQYF; CDR3 DNA: TGTGCCAGCATCCAAACGGGGGGGCCAATCGAGACCCAGTACTTC
CDR3 length: 15; D gene: TRBD2; V gene: TRBV15; clone size: -; J gene: TRBJ2-5; CDR3 protein: CATSRQRGWQETQYF; CDR3 DNA: TGTGCCACCAGCAGGCAGCGGGGATGGCAAGAGACCCAGTACTTC
CDR3 length: 17; D gene: TRBD2; V gene: TRBV7-7; clone size: -; J gene: TRBJ2-5; CDR3 protein: CASSLRTSGKGEETQYF; CDR3 DNA: TGTGCTAGCAGCTTACGGACTAGCGGAAAGGGAGAAGAGACCCAGTACTTC
CDR3 length: 14; D gene: -; V gene: TRBV5-1; clone size: -; J gene: TRBJ2-5; CDR3 protein: CASSPEGRKETQYF; CDR3 DNA: TGCGCCAGCAGCCCGGAGGGGCGGAAAGAGACCCAGTACTTC
CDR3 length: 14; D gene: -; V gene: TRBV4-1; clone size: -; J gene: TRBJ1-1; CDR3 protein: CASSQPGTLKEAFF; CDR3 DNA: TGCGCCAGCAGCCAACCTGGGACTTTGAAGGAAGCTTTCTTT
CDR3 length: 17; D gene: TRBD2; V gene: TRBV27; clone size: once; J gene: TRBJ2-7; CDR3 protein: CASSILGLAETPGEQYF; CDR3 DNA: TGTGCCAGCAGTATTCTGGGACTAGCGGAAACGCCAGGCGAGCAGTACTTC
CDR3 length: 18; D gene: -; V gene: TRBV2; clone size: -; J gene: TRBJ2-2; CDR3 protein: CASSEGGDTFLSPGELFF; CDR3 DNA: TGTGCCAGCAGTGAAGGAGGGGACACCTTTCTGTCGCCCGGGGAGCTGTTTTTT
CDR3 length: 13; D gene: -; V gene: TRBV6-5; clone size: -; J gene: TRBJ2-7; CDR3 protein: CASSYGRGSEQYF; CDR3 DNA: TGTGCCAGCAGTTACGGGCGGGGTAGCGAGCAGTACTTC
CDR3 length: 17; D gene: TRBD2; V gene: TRBV9; clone size: -; J gene: TRBJ2-3; CDR3 protein: CASSVGRSGESTDTQYF; CDR3 DNA: TGTGCCAGCAGCGTAGGCCGGAGCGGGGAGAGCACAGATACGCAGTATTTT
CDR3 length: 15; D gene: -; V gene: TRBV28; clone size: -; J gene: TRBJ2-1; CDR3 protein: CASSFVGSSYNEQFF; CDR3 DNA: TGTGCCAGCAGTTTTGTGGGGAGCTCCTACAATGAGCAGTTCTTC
CDR3 length: 13; D gene: -; V gene: TRBV5-6; clone size: once; J gene: TRBJ2-7; CDR3 protein: CASSFAGGYEQYF; CDR3 DNA: TGTGCCAGCAGCTTCGCGGGTGGGTACGAGCAGTACTTC
CDR3 length: 13; D gene: -; V gene: TRBV6-6; clone size: -; J gene: TRBJ2-1; CDR3 protein: CASSSRVFNEQFF; CDR3 DNA: TGTGCCAGCAGTTCCCGGGTATTCAATGAGCAGTTCTTC
CDR3 length: 16; D gene: -; V gene: TRBV5-1; clone size: -; J gene: TRBJ2-7; CDR3 protein: CASSLGQRYPDYEQYF; CDR3 DNA: TGCGCCAGCAGCTTGGGGCAGCGCTACCCCGACTACGAGCAGTACTTC
CDR3 length: 15; D gene: -; V gene: TRBV6-4; clone size: once; J gene: TRBJ1-1; CDR3 protein: CASSPRPGAGTEAFF; CDR3 DNA: TGTGCCAGCAGCCCCAGGCCAGGGGCAGGAACTGAAGCTTTCTTT
CDR3 length: 15; D gene: TRBD1; V gene: TRBV29-1; clone size: -; J gene: TRBJ2-6; CDR3 protein: CSVDRDSSGANVLTF; CDR3 DNA: TGCAGCGTAGACCGGGACAGCTCTGGGGCCAACGTCCTGACTTTC
CDR3 length: 14; D gene: -; V gene: TRBV6-6; clone size: -; J gene: TRBJ2-1; CDR3 protein: CASVGAVTYNEQFF; CDR3 DNA: TGTGCCAGCGTTGGGGCGGTGACCTACAATGAGCAGTTCTTC
CDR3 length: 17; D gene: TRBD2; V gene: TRBV7-9; clone size: -; J gene: TRBJ2-1; CDR3 protein: CASSNDSGRVLGVEQFF; CDR3 DNA: TGTGCCAGCAGCAACGATAGCGGGAGGGTCCTAGGTGTTGAGCAGTTCTTC
CDR3 length: 13; D gene: -; V gene: TRBV7-3; clone size: -; J gene: TRBJ2-1; CDR3 protein: CASSLRGANEQFF; CDR3 DNA: TGTGCCAGCAGCTTACGTGGGGCAAATGAGCAGTTCTTC
CDR3 length: 15; D gene: -; V gene: TRBV9; clone size: -; J gene: TRBJ1-5; CDR3 protein: CASSVGGSDNQPQHF; CDR3 DNA: TGTGCCAGCAGCGTAGGAGGGTCTGACAATCAGCCCCAGCATTTT
CDR3 length: 15; D gene: -; V gene: TRBV7-9; clone size: -; J gene: TRBJ1-1; CDR3 protein: CASSLTAFTNTEAFF; CDR3 DNA: TGTGCCAGCAGCTTAACTGCTTTTACCAACACTGAAGCTTTCTTT
CDR3 length: 13; D gene: -; V gene: TRBV29-1; clone size: -; J gene: TRBJ2-1; CDR3 protein: CSVGRDSGNEQFF; CDR3 DNA: TGCAGCGTTGGGAGGGACTCGGGGAATGAGCAGTTCTTC
CDR3 length: 15; D gene: -; V gene: TRBV19; clone size: -; J gene: TRBJ2-1; CDR3 protein: CASANPARKYNEQFF; CDR3 DNA: TGTGCCAGTGCGAACCCCGCCCGTAAATACAATGAGCAGTTCTTC
CDR3 length: 14; D gene: -; V gene: TRBV30; clone size: -; J gene: TRBJ2-5; CDR3 protein: CAWSVPGLQETQYF; CDR3 DNA: TGTGCCTGGAGTGTACCAGGGTTGCAAGAGACCCAGTACTTC
CDR3 length: 14; D gene: TRBD2; V gene: TRBV5-1; clone size: -; J gene: TRBJ2-7; CDR3 protein: CASSSSGGAYEQYF; CDR3 DNA: TGCGCCAGCAGCTCTAGCGGGGGAGCCTACGAGCAGTACTTC
CDR3 length: 15; D gene: -; V gene: TRBV11-3; clone size: -; J gene: TRBJ2-3; CDR3 protein: CASSSGGSGANTQYF; CDR3 DNA: TGTGCCAGCAGCTCCGGGGGTAGCGGTGCCAATACGCAGTATTTT
CDR3 length: 16; D gene: -; V gene: TRBV5-1; clone size: -; J gene: TRBJ2-3; CDR3 protein: CASSSGLASSTDTQYF; CDR3 DNA: TGCGCCAGCAGCTCTGGCCTGGCCTCTAGCACAGATACGCAGTATTTT
CDR3 length: 15; D gene: TRBD2; V gene: TRBV28; clone size: -; J gene: TRBJ2-1; CDR3 protein: CASRLGLAGQNEQFF; CDR3 DNA: TGTGCCAGCAGATTGGGACTAGCGGGTCAGAATGAGCAGTTCTTC
CDR3 length: 17; D gene: TRBD2; V gene: TRBV27; clone size: -; J gene: TRBJ2-1; CDR3 protein: CASSPKKTSGSRNEQFF; CDR3 DNA: TGTGCCAGCAGTCCAAAAAAGACTAGCGGGAGTAGGAATGAGCAGTTCTTC
CDR3 length: 14; D gene: TRBD1; V gene: TRBV7-9; clone size: -; J gene: TRBJ2-5; CDR3 protein: CASSSRTGQETQYF; CDR3 DNA: TGTGCCAGCAGCTCGAGGACAGGGCAAGAGACCCAGTACTTC
CDR3 length: 15; D gene: -; V gene: TRBV29-1; clone size: -; J gene: TRBJ1-2; CDR3 protein: CSVKLWTRDNYGYTF; CDR3 DNA: TGCAGCGTTAAACTGTGGACGAGGGATAACTATGGCTACACCTTC
CDR3 length: 15; D gene: TRBD2; V gene: TRBV5-4; clone size: -; J gene: TRBJ2-2; CDR3 protein: CASRASGGNTGELFF; CDR3 DNA: TGTGCCAGCAGAGCTAGCGGGGGGAACACCGGGGAGCTGTTTTTT
CDR3 length: 12; D gene: -; V gene: TRBV7-9; clone size: few; J gene: TRBJ2-3; CDR3 protein: CASSVGTDTQYF; CDR3 DNA: TGTGCCAGCAGTGTCGGCACAGATACGCAGTATTTT
CDR3 length: 18; D gene: -; V gene: TRBV5-1; clone size: -; J gene: TRBJ2-5; CDR3 protein: CASTGGFGQGRGEETQYF; CDR3 DNA: TGCGCCAGCACCGGGGGGTTTGGACAGGGCCGTGGAGAAGAGACCCAGTACTTC
CDR3 length: 15; D gene: TRBD1; V gene: TRBV27; clone size: -; J gene: TRBJ2-7; CDR3 protein: CASKRETGEFSEQYF; CDR3 DNA: TGTGCCAGCAAGAGGGAGACAGGGGAGTTTAGCGAGCAGTACTTC
CDR3 length: 11; D gene: -; V gene: TRBV6-6; clone size: few; J gene: TRBJ2-2; CDR3 protein: CASRQTGELFF; CDR3 DNA: TGTGCCAGCAGACAGACCGGGGAGCTGTTTTTT
CDR3 length: 13; D gene: -; V gene: TRBV5-4; clone size: -; J gene: TRBJ2-1; CDR3 protein: CASSRGNDNEQFF; CDR3 DNA: TGTGCCAGCAGCCGGGGGAATGACAATGAGCAGTTCTTC
CDR3 length: 14; D gene: -; V gene: TRBV5-5; clone size: -; J gene: TRBJ1-2; CDR3 protein: CASRMVGRSYGYTF; CDR3 DNA: TGTGCCAGCAGAATGGTGGGGAGGTCCTATGGCTACACCTTC
CDR3 length: 13; D gene: TRBD1; V gene: TRBV30; clone size: -; J gene: TRBJ2-2; CDR3 protein: CAWSYRGTGELFF; CDR3 DNA: TGTGCCTGGAGTTACAGGGGAACCGGGGAGCTGTTTTTT